The clone carrying this T cell receptor (beta chain) was seen repeatedly, ten times or more. The antigen is unknown. This specimen comes from a study of breast tumors, draining lymph nodes, adjacent tissues. Study conclusions and caveats: Tumor repertoires ranked between lymph nodes and nontumor tissue in diversity, with V and J gene preferences. Tumor and nontumor repertoires were significantly more similar in luminal-like than in basal-like breast cancer.

From germline, CDR1 is SNHLY and CDR2 FYNNEI. The germline V and J ends were trimmed by 7 bases and 5 bases, with 20 bases remaining between them. The CDR3 contains 15 residues. Samples came from axillary lymph nodes draining the breast cancer. A single record per CDR3 protein comes from TCRdb applying MiXCR to the multiplex PCR reads. The sample yields 150,000 to 200,000 distinct CDR3 sequences, 25% to 40% seen once. The chain employs TRBV2 and TRBJ2-5; perhaps TRBD2 as D (6 bases). The TCR originated in a female donor with breast cancer. Some clones in this sample may be carry-over from other donors' samples. Source material: axillary lymph node tissue. The CDR3 nucleotides are TGTGCCAGCAAACGATCAGCGGGTGGGGGGGAGACCCAGTACTTC. Protein sequence: CASKRSAGGGETQYF. The full variable domain, rest sourced from reference TRBV2 and TRBJ2-5, is EPEVTQTPSHQVTQMGQEVILRCVPISNHLYFYWYRQILGQKVEFLVSFYNNEISEKSEIFDDQFSVERPDGSNFTLKIRSTKLEDSAMYFCASKRSAGGGETQYFGPGTRLLVL.